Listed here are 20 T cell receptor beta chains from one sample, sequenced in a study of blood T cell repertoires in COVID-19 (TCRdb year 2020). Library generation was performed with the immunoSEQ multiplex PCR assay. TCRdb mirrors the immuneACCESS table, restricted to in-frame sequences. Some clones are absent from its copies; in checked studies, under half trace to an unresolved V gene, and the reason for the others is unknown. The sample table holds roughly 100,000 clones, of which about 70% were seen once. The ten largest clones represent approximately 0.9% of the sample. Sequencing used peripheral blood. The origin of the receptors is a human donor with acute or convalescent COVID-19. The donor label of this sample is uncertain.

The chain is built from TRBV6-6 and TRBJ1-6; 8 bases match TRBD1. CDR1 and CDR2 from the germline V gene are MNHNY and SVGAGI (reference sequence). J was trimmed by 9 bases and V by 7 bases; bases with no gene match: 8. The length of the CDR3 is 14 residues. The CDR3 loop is CASIPQGGISPLHF. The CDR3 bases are TGTGCCAGCATCCCACAGGGGGGAATTTCACCCCTCCACTTT.

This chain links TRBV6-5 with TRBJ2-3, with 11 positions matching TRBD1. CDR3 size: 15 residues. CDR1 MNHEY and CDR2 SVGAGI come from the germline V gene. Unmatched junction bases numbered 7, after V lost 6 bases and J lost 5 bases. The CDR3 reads CASSIGQGAKDTQYF. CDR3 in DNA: TGTGCCAGCAGCATAGGACAGGGGGCTAAAGATACGCAGTATTTT.

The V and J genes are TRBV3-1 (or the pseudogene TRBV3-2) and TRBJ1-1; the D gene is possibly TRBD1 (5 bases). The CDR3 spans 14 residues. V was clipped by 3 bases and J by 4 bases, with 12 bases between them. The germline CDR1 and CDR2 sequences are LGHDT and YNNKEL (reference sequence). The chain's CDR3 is CASSHNGGGTEAFF. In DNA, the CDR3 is TGTGCCAGCAGCCACAATGGGGGGGGCACTGAAGCTTTCTTT.

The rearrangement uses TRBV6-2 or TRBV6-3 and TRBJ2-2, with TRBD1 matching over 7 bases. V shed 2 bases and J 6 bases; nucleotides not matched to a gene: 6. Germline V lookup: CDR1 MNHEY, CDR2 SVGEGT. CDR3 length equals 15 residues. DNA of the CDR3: TGTGCCAGCAGTTACGACCCAGGGGGTTCCGGGGAGCTGTTTTTT. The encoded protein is CASSYDPGGSGELFF.

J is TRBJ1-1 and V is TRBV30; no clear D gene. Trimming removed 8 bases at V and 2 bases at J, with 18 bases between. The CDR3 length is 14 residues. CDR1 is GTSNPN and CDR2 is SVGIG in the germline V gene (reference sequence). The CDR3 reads CAGFGGWSNTEAFF. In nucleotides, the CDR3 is TGTGCCGGATTCGGAGGGTGGAGTAACACTGAAGCTTTCTTT.

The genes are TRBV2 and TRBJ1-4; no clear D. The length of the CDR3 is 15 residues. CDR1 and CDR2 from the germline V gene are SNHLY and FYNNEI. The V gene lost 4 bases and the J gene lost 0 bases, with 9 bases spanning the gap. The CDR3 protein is CASSGRVPTNEKLFF. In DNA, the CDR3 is TGTGCCAGCAGTGGGAGGGTTCCAACTAATGAAAAACTGTTTTTT.

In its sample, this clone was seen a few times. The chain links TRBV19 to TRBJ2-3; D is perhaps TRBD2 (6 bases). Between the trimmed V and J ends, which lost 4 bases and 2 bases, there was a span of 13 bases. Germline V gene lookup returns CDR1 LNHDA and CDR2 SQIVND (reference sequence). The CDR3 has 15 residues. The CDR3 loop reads CASSKLAGITDTQYF. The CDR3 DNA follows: TGTGCCAGTAGTAAGCTGGCGGGGATCACAGATACGCAGTATTTT.

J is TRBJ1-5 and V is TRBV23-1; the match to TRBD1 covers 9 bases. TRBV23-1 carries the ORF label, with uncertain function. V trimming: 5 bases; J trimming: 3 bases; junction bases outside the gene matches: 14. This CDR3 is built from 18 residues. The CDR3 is CASSRDSNRGLINQPQHF. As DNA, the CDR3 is TGCGCCAGCAGTAGAGACAGTAACAGGGGGCTTATCAATCAGCCCCAGCATTTT.

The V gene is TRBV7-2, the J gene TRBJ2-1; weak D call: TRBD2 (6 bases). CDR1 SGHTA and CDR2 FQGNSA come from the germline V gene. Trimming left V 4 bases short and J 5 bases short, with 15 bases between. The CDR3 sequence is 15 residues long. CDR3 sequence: CASSSYSSGHNEQFF. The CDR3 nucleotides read TGTGCCAGCAGCTCTTACAGTAGCGGTCACAATGAGCAGTTCTTC.

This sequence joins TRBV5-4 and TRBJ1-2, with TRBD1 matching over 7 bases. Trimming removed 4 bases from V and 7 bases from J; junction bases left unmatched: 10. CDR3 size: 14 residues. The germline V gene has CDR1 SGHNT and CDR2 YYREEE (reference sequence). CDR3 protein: CASSAGTVGSGYTF. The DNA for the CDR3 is TGTGCCAGCAGCGCCGGGACAGTGGGATCTGGCTACACCTTC.

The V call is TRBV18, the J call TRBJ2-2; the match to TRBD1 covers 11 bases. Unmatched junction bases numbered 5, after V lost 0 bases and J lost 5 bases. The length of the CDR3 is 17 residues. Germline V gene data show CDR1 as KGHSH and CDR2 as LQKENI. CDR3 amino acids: CASSPPDRGRRTGELFF. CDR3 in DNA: TGTGCCAGCTCACCACCGGACAGGGGGCGAAGAACCGGGGAGCTGTTTTTT.

CDR3 region: CAIGQGKDSPLHF. CDR3 nucleotide sequence: TGTGCCATCGGACAGGGTAAAGATTCACCCCTCCACTTT. The gene calls are TRBV10-3 and TRBJ1-6, with 8 bases lining up with TRBD1. The CDR3 is made up of 13 amino acids. Germline V gives CDR1 ENHRY, CDR2 SYGVKD. Trimming took 8 bases from V and 8 from J; bases not matched to a gene: 5.

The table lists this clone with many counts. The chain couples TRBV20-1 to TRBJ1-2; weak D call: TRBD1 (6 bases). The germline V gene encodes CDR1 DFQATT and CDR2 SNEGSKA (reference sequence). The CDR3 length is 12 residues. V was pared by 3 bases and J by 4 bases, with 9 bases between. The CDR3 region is CSASEGGYGYTF. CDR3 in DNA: TGCAGTGCTAGTGAGGGGGGCTATGGCTACACCTTC.

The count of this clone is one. The CDR3 reads CASRATRLGGELFF. Written as DNA, the CDR3 is TGTGCCAGCAGGGCAACTAGACTTGGAGGGGAGCTGTTTTTT. The chain carries TRBV7-2 and TRBJ2-2, with TRBD2 as a possible D gene (5 bases). Trimming pared 6 bases from V and 8 bases from J, leaving 16 bases between. CDR1 and CDR2 from the germline V gene are SGHTA and FQGNSA. This CDR3 has 14 amino acids.

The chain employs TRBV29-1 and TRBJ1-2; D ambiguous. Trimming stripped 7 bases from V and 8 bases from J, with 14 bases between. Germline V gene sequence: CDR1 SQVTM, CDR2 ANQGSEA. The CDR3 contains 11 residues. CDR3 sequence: CSAHRLGGYTF. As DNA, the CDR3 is TGCAGCGCCCATCGTCTAGGAGGCTACACCTTC.

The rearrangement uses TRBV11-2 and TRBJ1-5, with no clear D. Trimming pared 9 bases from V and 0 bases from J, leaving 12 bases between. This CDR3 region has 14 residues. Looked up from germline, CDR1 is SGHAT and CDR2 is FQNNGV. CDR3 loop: CARPHKYSNQPQHF. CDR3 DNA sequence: TGTGCCAGACCGCACAAATATAGCAATCAGCCCCAGCATTTT.

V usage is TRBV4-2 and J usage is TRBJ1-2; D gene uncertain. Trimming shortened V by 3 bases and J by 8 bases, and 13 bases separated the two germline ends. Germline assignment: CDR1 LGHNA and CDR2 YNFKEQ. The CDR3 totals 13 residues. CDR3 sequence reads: CASSHSKPSGYTF. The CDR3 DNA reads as TGTGCCAGCAGCCATTCAAAACCTAGCGGCTACACCTTC.

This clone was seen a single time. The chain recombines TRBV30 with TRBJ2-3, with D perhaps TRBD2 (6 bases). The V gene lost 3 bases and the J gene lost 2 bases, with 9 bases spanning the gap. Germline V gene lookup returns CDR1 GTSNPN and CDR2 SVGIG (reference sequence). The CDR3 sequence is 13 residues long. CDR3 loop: CAWRGTYTDTQYF. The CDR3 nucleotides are TGTGCCTGGAGGGGGACTTACACAGATACGCAGTATTTT.

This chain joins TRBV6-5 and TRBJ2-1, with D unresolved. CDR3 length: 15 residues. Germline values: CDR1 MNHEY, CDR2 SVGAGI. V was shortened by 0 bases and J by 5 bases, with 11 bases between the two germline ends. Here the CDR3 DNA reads TGTGCCAGCAGTTACTCGCCGGGTCTCAACAATGAGCAGTTCTTC. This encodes CASSYSPGLNNEQFF.

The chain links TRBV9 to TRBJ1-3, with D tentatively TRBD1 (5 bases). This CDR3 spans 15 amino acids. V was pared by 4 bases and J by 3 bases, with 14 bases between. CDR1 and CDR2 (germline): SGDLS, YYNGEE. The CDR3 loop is CASSTPQGGGNTIYF. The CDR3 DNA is TGTGCCAGCAGCACCCCCCAGGGCGGTGGAAACACCATATATTTT.